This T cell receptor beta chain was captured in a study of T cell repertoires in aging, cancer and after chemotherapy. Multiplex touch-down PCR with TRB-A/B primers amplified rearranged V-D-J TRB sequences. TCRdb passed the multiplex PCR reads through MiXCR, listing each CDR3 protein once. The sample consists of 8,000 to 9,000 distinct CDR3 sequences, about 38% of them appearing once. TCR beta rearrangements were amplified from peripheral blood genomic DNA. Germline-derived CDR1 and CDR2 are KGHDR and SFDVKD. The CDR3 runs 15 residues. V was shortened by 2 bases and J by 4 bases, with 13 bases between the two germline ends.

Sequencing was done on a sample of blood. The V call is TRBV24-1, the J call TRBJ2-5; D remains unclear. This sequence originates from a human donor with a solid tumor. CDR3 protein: CATSDSRFHGETQYF. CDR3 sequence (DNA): TGTGCCACCAGTGATTCCCGGTTTCATGGAGAGACCCAGTACTTC.